This T cell receptor (beta chain) was recorded in a study of T cell repertoires in cytomegalovirus infection. This CDR3 has 12 amino acids. The germline gives CDR1 SEHNR, CDR2 FQNEAQ (reference sequence). J was trimmed by 6 bases and V by 4 bases; bases with no gene match: 2. This clonotype was seen a few times. MiXCR, run by TCRdb on the reads, gives a single entry per CDR3 protein. The table records some 180,000 distinct CDR3 sequences, 17% of them present only once. The chain is built from TRBV7-9 and TRBJ1-1, with 7 nucleotides matching TRBD1. Sequenced input: CD8+ T cells from PBMCs. This sequence was found in a human donor in good health (CMV status not recorded). Some clones in this sample may be carry-over from other donors' samples. The DNA for the CDR3 is TGTGCCAGCAGCTCAGGGGGACCTGAAGCTTTCTTT. It specifies CASSSGGPEAFF.